This T cell receptor beta chain comes out of a study of post-analysis software for immune sequencing data (dated by TCRdb to between 2014 and 2017). General notes on the study: Recorded disease courses included relapsing-remitting, secondary progressive and progressive-relapsing multiple sclerosis, with some patients lacking subtype annotation. The multiple sclerosis patient repertoires were compared with about a dozen previously published healthy control repertoires from donors aged 6 to 25 years. A subset of samples was prepared in parallel using single-end sample barcoding, then pooled and co-amplified after Illumina adapter ligation. The paper's findings and limits, for the study overall: The control group was slightly older than the multiple sclerosis patient group. Significantly lower normalized Chao1 diversity was found in multiple sclerosis patients than in controls, suggesting substantial peripheral T-cell clonal expansion. Significantly higher frequencies in patients than in controls were found for several TRBV segments, including TRBV5-6, TRBV5-1 and TRBV20-1. Direct clustering with F measure revealed strong co-clustering of samples prepared in the same batch, which led to a batch-effect correction.

From the cysteine through the phenylalanine, the CDR3 covers 15 amino acids. Only the CDR3 region is kept as DNA, spanning 45 bases read in frame from base 1. Sequences DFQATT (CDR1) and SNEGSKA (CDR2) are obtained from the germline V gene (reference sequence). Library generation was performed with PCR. These reads were obtained on an Illumina HiSeq 2500. To reduce PCR and sequencing biases, unique molecular identifiers were incorporated into the TCR beta cDNA libraries. Per 1 to 10 million input T cells, some 500,000 cDNA molecules were obtained, such that each molecule approximated one T cell. The patient libraries were prepared and sequenced using the same protocol as the earlier healthy control dataset. Samples belonging to the same batch were prepared together, multiplexed and sequenced on a shared HiSeq lane. Processing in the source paper ran as follows. Raw barcoded reads were processed with MIGEC, discarding single-read molecular identifier groups before consensus assembly and CDR3 extraction. Clonotype tables were post-analysed with VDJtools, and diversity was normalized by down-sampling all datasets to the smallest sample size. In repertoire overlap clustering, CDR3 amino acid sequences, but not nucleotide sequences, were matched to correct batch-related cross-sample contamination. TCRdb reprocessing: public reads trimmed at Q25 with fastp, clones called with MiXCR, in-frame beta chains kept. Every CDR3 protein is listed once, alongside the most common genes and DNA of its rows. The V and J calls reflect TCRdb's pipeline rather than the authors' work. For this sample the table gives some 240,000 distinct CDR3 sequences, of which 30% to 45% were detected only once. The ten largest clones represent 4% to 6% of the sample.

This clonotype has a single count. It lacks a known antigen. This may come from a read error, since a much larger clone is one base off. TCR beta repertoires were profiled from peripheral blood of over 10 young patients with multiple sclerosis to demonstrate the VDJtools post-analysis software. The patients with multiple sclerosis were children and adolescents between about 6 and 15 years of age. The receptor was isolated from a girl aged 10 to 17 with multiple sclerosis. The rearrangement combines TRBV20-1 with TRBJ2-2; the D gene is perhaps TRBD1 or TRBD2, each of them matching over 5 bases. The sequencing input was blood. The CDR3 protein is CSAREQAQMTGERFF. DNA sequence: TGCAGTGCTAGAGAACAGGCGCAGATGACCGGGGAGCGGTTTTTT.